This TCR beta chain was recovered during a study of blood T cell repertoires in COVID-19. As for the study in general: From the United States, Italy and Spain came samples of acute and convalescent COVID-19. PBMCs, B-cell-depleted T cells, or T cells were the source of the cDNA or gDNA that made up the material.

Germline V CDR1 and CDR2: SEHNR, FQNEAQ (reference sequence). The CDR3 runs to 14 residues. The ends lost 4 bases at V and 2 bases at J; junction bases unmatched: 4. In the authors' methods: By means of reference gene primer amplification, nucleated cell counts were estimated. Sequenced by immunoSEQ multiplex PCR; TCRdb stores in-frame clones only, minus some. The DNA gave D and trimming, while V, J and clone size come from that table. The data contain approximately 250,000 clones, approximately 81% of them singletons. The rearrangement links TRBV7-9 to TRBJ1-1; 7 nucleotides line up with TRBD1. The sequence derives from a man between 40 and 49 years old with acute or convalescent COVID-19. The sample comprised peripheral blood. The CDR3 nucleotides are TGTGCCAGCAGCTACGGACAGGCCAACACTGAAGCTTTCTTT. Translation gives CASSYGQANTEAFF. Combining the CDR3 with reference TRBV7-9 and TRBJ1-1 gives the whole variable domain DTGVSQNPRHKITKRGQNVTFRCDPISEHNRLYWYRQTLGQGPEFLTYFQNEAQLEKSRLLSDRFSAERPKGSFSTLEIQRTEQGDSAMYLCASSYGQANTEAFFGQGTRLTVV.